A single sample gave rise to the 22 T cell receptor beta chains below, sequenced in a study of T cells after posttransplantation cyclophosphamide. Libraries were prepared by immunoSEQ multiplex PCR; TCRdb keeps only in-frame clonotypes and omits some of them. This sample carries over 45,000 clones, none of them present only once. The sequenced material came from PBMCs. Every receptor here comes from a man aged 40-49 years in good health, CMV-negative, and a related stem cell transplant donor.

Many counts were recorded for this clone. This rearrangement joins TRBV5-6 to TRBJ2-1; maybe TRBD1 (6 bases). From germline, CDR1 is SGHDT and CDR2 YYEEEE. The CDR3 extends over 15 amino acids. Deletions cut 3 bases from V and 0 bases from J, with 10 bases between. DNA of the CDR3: TGTGCCAGCAGCTGGGGGCCGAGCTCCTACAATGAGCAGTTCTTC. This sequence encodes CASSWGPSSYNEQFF.

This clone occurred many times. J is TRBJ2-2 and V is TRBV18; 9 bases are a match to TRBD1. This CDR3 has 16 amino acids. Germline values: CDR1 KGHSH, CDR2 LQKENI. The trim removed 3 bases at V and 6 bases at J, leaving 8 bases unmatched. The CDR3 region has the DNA TGTGCCAGCTCACCGAACCGGGACAGGGTCTCCGGGGAGCTGTTTTTT. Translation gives CASSPNRDRVSGELFF.

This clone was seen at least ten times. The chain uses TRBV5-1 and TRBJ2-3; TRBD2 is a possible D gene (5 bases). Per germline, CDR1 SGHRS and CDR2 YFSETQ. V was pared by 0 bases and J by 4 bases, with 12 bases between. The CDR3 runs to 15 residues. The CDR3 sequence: CASSLVGVRADTQYF. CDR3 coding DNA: TGCGCCAGCAGCTTGGTGGGAGTTAGGGCAGATACGCAGTATTTT.

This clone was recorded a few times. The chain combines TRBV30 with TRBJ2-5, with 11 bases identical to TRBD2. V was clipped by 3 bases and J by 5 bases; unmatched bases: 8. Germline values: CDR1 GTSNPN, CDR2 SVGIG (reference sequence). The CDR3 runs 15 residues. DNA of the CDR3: TGTGCCTGGAGATCGACTAGCGGGATTGGGGAGACCCAGTACTTC. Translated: CAWRSTSGIGETQYF. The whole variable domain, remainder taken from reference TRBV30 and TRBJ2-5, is SQTIHQWPATLVQPVGSPLSLECTVEGTSNPNLYWYRQAAGRGLQLLFYSVGIGQISSEVPQNLSASRPQDRQFILSSKKLLLSDSGFYLCAWRSTSGIGETQYFGPGTRLLVL.

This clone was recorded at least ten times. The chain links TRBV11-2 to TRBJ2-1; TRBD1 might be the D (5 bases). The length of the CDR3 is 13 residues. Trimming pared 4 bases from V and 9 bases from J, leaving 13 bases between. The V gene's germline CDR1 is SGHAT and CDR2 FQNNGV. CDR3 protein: CASSSDTPREQFF. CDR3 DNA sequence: TGTGCCAGCAGCTCGGACACTCCCCGTGAGCAGTTCTTC.

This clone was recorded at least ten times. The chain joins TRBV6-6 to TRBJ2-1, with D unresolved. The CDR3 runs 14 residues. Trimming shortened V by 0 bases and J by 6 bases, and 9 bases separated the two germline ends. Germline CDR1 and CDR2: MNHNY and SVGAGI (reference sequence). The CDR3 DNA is TGTGCCAGCAGTTACTCGGCATCATCCAATGAGCAGTTCTTC. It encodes CASSYSASSNEQFF.

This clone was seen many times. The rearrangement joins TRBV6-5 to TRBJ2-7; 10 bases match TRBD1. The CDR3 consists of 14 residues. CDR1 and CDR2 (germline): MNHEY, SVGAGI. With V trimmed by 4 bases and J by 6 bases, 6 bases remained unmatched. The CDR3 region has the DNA TGTGCCAGCAGTTCTTGGGACAGGGGTCGCGAGCAGTACTTC. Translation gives CASSSWDRGREQYF.

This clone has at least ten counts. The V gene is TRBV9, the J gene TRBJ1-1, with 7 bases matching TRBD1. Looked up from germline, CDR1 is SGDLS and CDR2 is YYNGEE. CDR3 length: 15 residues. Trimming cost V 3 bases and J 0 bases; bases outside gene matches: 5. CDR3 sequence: CASSATGQLNTEAFF. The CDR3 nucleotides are TGTGCCAGCAGCGCGACGGGACAGCTGAACACTGAAGCTTTCTTT.

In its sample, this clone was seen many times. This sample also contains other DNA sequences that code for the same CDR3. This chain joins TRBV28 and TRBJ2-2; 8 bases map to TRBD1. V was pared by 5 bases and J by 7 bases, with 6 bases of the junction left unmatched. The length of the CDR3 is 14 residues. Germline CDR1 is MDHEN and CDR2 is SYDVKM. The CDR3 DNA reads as TGTGCCAGCAGTCTGGGACAGGTTAACGGGGAGCTGTTTTTT. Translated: CASSLGQVNGELFF.

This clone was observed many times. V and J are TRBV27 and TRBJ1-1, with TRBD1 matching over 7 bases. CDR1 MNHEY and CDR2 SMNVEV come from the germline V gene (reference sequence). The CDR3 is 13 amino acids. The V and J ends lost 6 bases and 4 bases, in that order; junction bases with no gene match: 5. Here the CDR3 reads CASSLDRFTEAFF. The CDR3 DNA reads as TGTGCCAGCAGCCTGGACAGGTTCACTGAAGCTTTCTTT.

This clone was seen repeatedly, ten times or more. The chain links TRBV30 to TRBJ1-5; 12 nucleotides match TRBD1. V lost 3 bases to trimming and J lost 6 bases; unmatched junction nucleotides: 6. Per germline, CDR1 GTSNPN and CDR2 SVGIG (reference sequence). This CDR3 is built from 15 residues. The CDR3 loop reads CAWSIGTGGLQPQHF. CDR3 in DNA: TGTGCCTGGAGCATCGGGACAGGGGGCCTTCAGCCCCAGCATTTT.

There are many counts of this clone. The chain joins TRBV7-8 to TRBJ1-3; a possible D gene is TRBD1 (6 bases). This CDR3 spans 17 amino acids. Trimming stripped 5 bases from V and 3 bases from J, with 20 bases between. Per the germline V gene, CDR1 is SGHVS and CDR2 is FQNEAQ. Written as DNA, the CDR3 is TGTGCCAGCAGCCCGTACAGGGAAACTATGGATGGAAACACCATATATTTT. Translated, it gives CASSPYRETMDGNTIYF.

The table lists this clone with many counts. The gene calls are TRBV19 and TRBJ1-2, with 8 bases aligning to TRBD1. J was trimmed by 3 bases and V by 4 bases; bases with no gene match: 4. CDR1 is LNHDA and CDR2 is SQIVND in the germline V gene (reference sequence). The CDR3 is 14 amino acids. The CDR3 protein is CASSTSTGDYGYTF. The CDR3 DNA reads TGTGCCAGTAGTACCTCGACAGGGGACTATGGCTACACCTTC.

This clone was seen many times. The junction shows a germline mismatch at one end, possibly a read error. CDR3 protein: CASSTHPGNEEQFF. As DNA, the CDR3 is TGTGCTAGCAGCACACACCCCGGGAACGAGGAGCAGTTCTTC. This rearrangement joins TRBV7-7 to TRBJ2-1, with a tentative D call TRBD2 (5 bases). CDR3 length equals 14 residues. Germline CDR1 SSHAT, CDR2 FNYEAQ (reference sequence).

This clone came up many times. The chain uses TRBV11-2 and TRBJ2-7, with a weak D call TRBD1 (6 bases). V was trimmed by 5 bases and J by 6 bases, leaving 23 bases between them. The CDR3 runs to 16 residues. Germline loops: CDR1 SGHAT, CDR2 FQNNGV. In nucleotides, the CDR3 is TGTGCCAGCAGCCCAGAAACGACAGGAGCCGGCCTCGAGCAGTACTTC. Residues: CASSPETTGAGLEQYF.

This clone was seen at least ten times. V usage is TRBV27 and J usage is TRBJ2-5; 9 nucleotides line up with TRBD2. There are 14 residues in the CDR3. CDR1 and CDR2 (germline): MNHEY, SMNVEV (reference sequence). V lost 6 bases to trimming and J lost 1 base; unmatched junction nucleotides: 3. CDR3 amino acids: CASRSTSGQETQYF. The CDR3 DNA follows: TGTGCCAGCAGGTCGACTAGCGGCCAAGAGACCCAGTACTTC.

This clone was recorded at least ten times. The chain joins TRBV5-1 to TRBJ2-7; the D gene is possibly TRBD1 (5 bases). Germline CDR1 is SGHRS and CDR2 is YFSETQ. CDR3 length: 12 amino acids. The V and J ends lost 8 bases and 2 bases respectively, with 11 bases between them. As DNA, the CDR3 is TGCGCCAGTTTAGGGGATACCTACGAGCAGTACTTC. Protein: CASLGDTYEQYF.

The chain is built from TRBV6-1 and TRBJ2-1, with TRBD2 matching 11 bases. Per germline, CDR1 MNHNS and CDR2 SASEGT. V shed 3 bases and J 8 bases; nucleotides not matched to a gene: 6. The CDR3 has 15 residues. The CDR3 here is CASSEIAGGGDEQFF. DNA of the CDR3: TGTGCCAGCAGTGAGATAGCGGGAGGGGGCGATGAGCAGTTCTTC.

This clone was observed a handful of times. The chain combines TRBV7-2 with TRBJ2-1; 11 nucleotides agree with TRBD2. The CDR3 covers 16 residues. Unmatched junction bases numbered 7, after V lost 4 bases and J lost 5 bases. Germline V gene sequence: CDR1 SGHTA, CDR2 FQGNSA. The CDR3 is CASSSQLAGADNEQFF. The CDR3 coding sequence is TGTGCCAGCAGCTCACAACTAGCGGGAGCTGACAATGAGCAGTTCTTC. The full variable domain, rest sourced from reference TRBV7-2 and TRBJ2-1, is GAGVSQSPSNKVTEKGKDVELRCDPISGHTALYWYRQSLGQGLEFLIYFQGNSAPDKSGLPSDRFSAERTGGSVSTLTIQRTQQEDSAVYLCASSSQLAGADNEQFFGPGTRLTVL.

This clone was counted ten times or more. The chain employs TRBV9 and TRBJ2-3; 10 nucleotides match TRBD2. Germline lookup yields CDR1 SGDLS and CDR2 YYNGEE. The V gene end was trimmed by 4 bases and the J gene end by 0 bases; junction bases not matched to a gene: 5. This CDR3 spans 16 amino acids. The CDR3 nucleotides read TGTGCCAGCAGCTCCCGACTAGCGGGTAGCACAGATACGCAGTATTTT. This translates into CASSSRLAGSTDTQYF.

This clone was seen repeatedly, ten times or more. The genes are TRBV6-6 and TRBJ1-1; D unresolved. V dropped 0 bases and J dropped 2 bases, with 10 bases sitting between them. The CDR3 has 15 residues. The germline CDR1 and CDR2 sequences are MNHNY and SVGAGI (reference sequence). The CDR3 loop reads CASSYSPGGNTEAFF. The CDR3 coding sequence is TGTGCCAGCAGTTACTCGCCGGGAGGTAACACTGAAGCTTTCTTT.

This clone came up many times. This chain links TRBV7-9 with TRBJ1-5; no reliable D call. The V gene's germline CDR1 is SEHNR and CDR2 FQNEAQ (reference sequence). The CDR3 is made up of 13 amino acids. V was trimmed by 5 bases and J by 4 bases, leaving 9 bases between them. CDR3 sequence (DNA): TGTGCCAGCAGCCGACACAATAATCAGCCCCAGCATTTT. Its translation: CASSRHNNQPQHF.